Many counts were recorded for the clone carrying this TCR beta chain. Antigen unknown. TCRdb recomputed calls from the 5' RACE reads with MiXCR, one row per CDR3 protein. The sample has about 64,000 distinct CDR3 sequences; over 4.5% are singletons. The source of the sample is a study of early T cells in non-severe SARS-CoV-2 infection. Study-level background: Whole-blood bulk RNA, unsorted, was sequenced, and chains were unpaired. Findings and caveats of the study: VDJdb-based annotation leaned toward anti-spike CD8 responses and missed private and CD4 specificities.

Germline V lookup: CDR1 LGHDT, CDR2 YNNKEL (reference sequence). CDR3 length equals 16 residues. Trimming took 5 bases from V and 2 from J, leaving 19 bases between them. The chain recombines TRBV3-1 with TRBJ2-7; a weak D match, TRBD2 (6 bases). Sample: whole blood. This sequence was found in an adult who was a healthcare worker with PCR-confirmed SARS-CoV-2 infection or an uninfected control (not recorded which). Here the CDR3 reads CASSARVLASPYEQYF. The CDR3 DNA sequence: TGTGCCAGCAGCGCCCGTGTGCTAGCGAGTCCCTACGAGCAGTACTTC.